The 32 T cell receptor beta chains below all came from one sample that was sequenced in a study of blood T cell repertoires in COVID-19. Profiling relied on immunoSEQ multiplex PCR, and the TCRdb table lists in-frame clones only, not all of them. This sample has around 500,000 clones, with 75% to 90% found just once. The sample comprised PBMCs or T cells enriched from blood (not recorded which). The receptors come from a woman aged 55-69 years who had recovered from COVID-19.

The gene calls are TRBV7-9 and TRBJ2-7; D possibly corresponds to TRBD2 (5 bases). The V gene's germline CDR1 is SEHNR and CDR2 FQNEAQ (reference sequence). Trimming shortened V by 4 bases and J by 0 bases, and 16 bases separated the two germline ends. This CDR3 comprises 16 residues. The chain's CDR3 is CASSSTPSAGSYEQYF. CDR3 sequence (DNA): TGTGCCAGCAGCTCTACCCCCTCGGCGGGCTCCTACGAGCAGTACTTC. The full variable domain, rest sourced from reference TRBV7-9 and TRBJ2-7, is DTGVSQNPRHKITKRGQNVTFRCDPISEHNRLYWYRQTLGQGPEFLTYFQNEAQLEKSRLLSDRFSAERPKGSFSTLEIQRTEQGDSAMYLCASSSTPSAGSYEQYFGPGTRLTVT.

The V gene is TRBV11-2, the J gene TRBJ2-5, with 11 bases fitting TRBD1. The CDR3 sequence is 14 residues long. Germline CDR1 SGHAT, CDR2 FQNNGV. V trimming: 5 bases; J trimming: 6 bases; junction bases outside the gene matches: 5. CDR3 nucleotide sequence: TGTGCCAGCAGCCTCGGGACAGGGGGACAGACCCAGTACTTC. Protein: CASSLGTGGQTQYF.

J is TRBJ2-7 and V is TRBV7-9; D is undetermined. Germline V CDR1 and CDR2: SEHNR, FQNEAQ (reference sequence). The CDR3 runs to 13 residues. V lost 2 bases and J lost 5, with 10 bases in between. CDR3 in amino acids: CASSLSDADEQYV. CDR3 coding DNA: TGTGCCAGCAGCTTAAGCGACGCAGACGAGCAGTACGTC.

This chain connects TRBV24-1 to TRBJ1-2; 12 bases agree with TRBD1. Trimming cost V 3 bases and J 2 bases; bases outside gene matches: 3. The CDR3 runs to 16 residues. Germline CDR1 KGHDR, CDR2 SFDVKD. For the CDR3, the DNA is TGTGCCACCAGTGATCCCGGGACAGGGGGCAACTATGGCTACACCTTC. Translating gives CATSDPGTGGNYGYTF.

The chain recombines TRBV5-1 with TRBJ1-4; D gene unclear. CDR3 size: 15 residues. Per the germline V gene, CDR1 is SGHRS and CDR2 is YFSETQ. V shed 4 bases and J shed 3 bases, with 13 bases lying between them. CDR3 protein: CASSLPEGANEKLFF. CDR3 DNA sequence: TGCGCCAGCAGCCTACCCGAGGGAGCTAATGAAAAACTGTTTTTT.

In this sample, this clone turned up a few times. This chain uses TRBV5-4 with TRBJ2-2; 11 positions match TRBD1. V gave up 4 bases and J gave up 4 bases; unmatched junction bases: 6. Germline V gene lookup returns CDR1 SGHNT and CDR2 YYREEE (reference sequence). The CDR3 totals 16 residues. The CDR3 coding sequence is TGTGCCAGCAGCACTCGGACAGGGGGCGGCACCGGGGAGCTGTTTTTT. As protein: CASSTRTGGGTGELFF. The full variable domain, with the rest looked up from reference TRBV5-4 and TRBJ2-2, is ETGVTQSPTHLIKTRGQQVTLRCSSQSGHNTVSWYQQALGQGPQFIFQYYREEENGRGNFPPRFSGLQFPNYSSELNVNALELDDSALYLCASSTRTGGGTGELFFGEGSRLTVL.

Regarding this clone: Other DNA sequences of this sample code for an identical CDR3. The rearrangement joins TRBV5-1 to TRBJ2-3; 10 bases agree with TRBD2. CDR1 SGHRS and CDR2 YFSETQ come from the germline V gene. The CDR3 consists of 16 residues. Trimming took 4 bases from V and 0 from J; bases not matched to a gene: 5. The CDR3: CASSPLAGGSTDTQYF. CDR3 nucleotides: TGCGCCAGCAGCCCGTTAGCGGGGGGAAGCACAGATACGCAGTATTTT.

In regard to this clone: Other nucleotide sequences in the sample specify the same CDR3. The rearrangement joins TRBV2 to TRBJ1-5, with 9 bases lining up with TRBD1. Germline CDR1 is SNHLY and CDR2 is FYNNEI. There are 13 residues in the CDR3. V lost 8 bases, J lost 4 bases, and 3 bases stayed unmatched. The CDR3 loop reads CASRDRENQPQHF. CDR3 bases: TGTGCCAGCCGGGACAGGGAAAATCAGCCCCAGCATTTT. Complete variable domain (other parts from reference TRBV2 and TRBJ1-5): EPEVTQTPSHQVTQMGQEVILRCVPISNHLYFYWYRQILGQKVEFLVSFYNNEISEKSEIFDDQFSVERPDGSNFTLKIRSTKLEDSAMYFCASRDRENQPQHFGDGTRLSIL.

The chain has TRBV9 and TRBJ2-1, with D unclear. The CDR3 extends over 11 amino acids. Germline values: CDR1 SGDLS, CDR2 YYNGEE. V dropped 2 bases and J dropped 10 bases, with 7 bases sitting between them. DNA of the CDR3: TGTGCCAGCAGCGTCTCACGGGAGCAGTTCTTC. Protein: CASSVSREQFF.

The gene calls are TRBV28 and TRBJ1-2; D perhaps matches TRBD1 (6 bases). The germline V gene encodes CDR1 MDHEN and CDR2 SYDVKM. V gave up 4 bases and J gave up 2 bases, with 14 bases separating them. The length of the CDR3 is 15 residues. CDR3 in DNA: TGTGCCAGCAGTTCCACAGGGCAGGCAAACTATGGCTACACCTTC. This codes for CASSSTGQANYGYTF.

About this clone: In the same sample, other DNA sequences code for this CDR3. The gene calls are TRBV30 and TRBJ2-3; 9 bases match TRBD2. J was trimmed by 6 bases and V by 0 bases; bases with no gene match: 4. The germline gives CDR1 GTSNPN, CDR2 SVGIG (reference sequence). This CDR3 has 14 amino acids. CDR3 bases: TGTGCCTGGAGTGTAGCGGGGGGCTCCGATACGCAGTATTTT. It yields the protein CAWSVAGGSDTQYF.

The chain uses TRBV6-2 or TRBV6-3 and TRBJ1-6, with D tentatively TRBD1 (5 bases). The CDR3 has 15 residues. The V end was cut by 4 bases, the J end by 7 bases, with 14 bases between. Germline CDR1 MNHEY, CDR2 SVGEGT. Here the CDR3 DNA reads TGTGCCAGCAGTTCCCCCAGGGAACGGAATTCACCCCTCCACTTT. Residues: CASSSPRERNSPLHF.

This clone was counted a single time. This rearrangement joins TRBV10-3 to TRBJ2-3; a weak D match, TRBD1 (6 bases). CDR1 is ENHRY, CDR2 SYGVKD, per germline. CDR3 length: 15 amino acids. V lost 6 bases, J lost 2 bases, and 15 bases lay in between. DNA of the CDR3: TGTGCCATCAGGGGGGCGGCCCACTCCACAGATACGCAGTATTTT. Translating it yields CAIRGAAHSTDTQYF.

V usage is TRBV7-2 and J usage is TRBJ2-3; 9 bases match TRBD2. CDR3 length equals 16 residues. With 5 bases clipped from V and 9 bases from J, the junction kept 15 bases outside the gene matches. Germline V gene sequence: CDR1 SGHTA, CDR2 FQGNSA. The CDR3 reads CASSTGLAVPSGTQYF. CDR3 in DNA: TGTGCCAGCAGCACGGGACTAGCAGTTCCTTCAGGGACGCAGTATTTT.

V gene TRBV30 combines with J gene TRBJ1-4; tentative D call: TRBD1 (5 bases). Trimming took off 3 bases at V and 5 bases at J, with 13 bases between the two ends. CDR3 length: 14 amino acids. Germline V gives CDR1 GTSNPN, CDR2 SVGIG (reference sequence). This CDR3 reads CAWRTAGQNEKLFF. The CDR3 coding sequence is TGTGCCTGGAGGACAGCAGGTCAGAATGAAAAACTGTTTTTT.

This clone has a handful of counts. This chain joins TRBV2 and TRBJ2-1; 9 positions match TRBD1. The ends lost 6 bases at V and 6 bases at J; junction bases unmatched: 6. The CDR3 is made up of 14 amino acids. The germline gives CDR1 SNHLY, CDR2 FYNNEI. CDR3 coding DNA: TGTGCCAGCAGAGGGACAGGGCGTTTCAATGAGCAGTTCTTC. Encoded protein: CASRGTGRFNEQFF. Variable domain in full (rest from reference TRBV2 and TRBJ2-1): EPEVTQTPSHQVTQMGQEVILRCVPISNHLYFYWYRQILGQKVEFLVSFYNNEISEKSEIFDDQFSVERPDGSNFTLKIRSTKLEDSAMYFCASRGTGRFNEQFFGPGTRLTVL.

The chain employs TRBV4-1 and TRBJ2-1; D perhaps matches TRBD1 (6 bases). The germline gives CDR1 MGHRA, CDR2 YSYEKL. This CDR3 spans 16 amino acids. With 4 bases removed from V and 3 bases from J, the gap between germline ends came to 16 bases. The CDR3 region has the DNA TGCGCCAGCAGCCCAATACAGGGATCCCTCTACAATGAGCAGTTCTTC. It encodes CASSPIQGSLYNEQFF.

This clone was picked up a small number of times. V gene TRBV2 combines with J gene TRBJ1-2; D gene unclear. The germline CDR1 and CDR2 sequences are SNHLY and FYNNEI. V shed 6 bases and J shed 2 bases, with 10 bases lying between them. This CDR3 spans 13 amino acids. CDR3 amino acids: CASSIDGNYGYTF. The DNA of the CDR3 is TGTGCCAGCAGCATCGACGGGAACTATGGCTACACCTTC.

This chain joins TRBV2 and TRBJ1-1, with D tentatively TRBD1 (6 bases). Trimming took off 1 base at V and 1 base at J, with 13 bases between the two ends. The CDR3 extends over 16 amino acids. Germline lookup yields CDR1 SNHLY and CDR2 FYNNEI. The CDR3 sequence is CASSEVGGAGNTEAFF. The CDR3 DNA follows: TGTGCCAGCAGTGAAGTTGGGGGGGCAGGGAACACTGAAGCTTTCTTT. Filled out from reference TRBV2 and TRBJ1-1, the complete variable domain reads EPEVTQTPSHQVTQMGQEVILRCVPISNHLYFYWYRQILGQKVEFLVSFYNNEISEKSEIFDDQFSVERPDGSNFTLKIRSTKLEDSAMYFCASSEVGGAGNTEAFFGQGTRLTVV.

Worth noting for this clone: The sample carries other DNA sequences with the same CDR3. The V call is TRBV6-5, the J call TRBJ1-1, with 9 positions matching TRBD1. This CDR3 has 15 residues. The germline CDR1 and CDR2 sequences are MNHEY and SVGAGI. The V segment lost 0 bases and the J segment 1 base; nucleotides outside the gene matches: 0. The CDR3 reads CASSYSGQGNTEAFF. The CDR3 DNA reads TGTGCCAGCAGTTACTCGGGACAGGGGAACACTGAAGCTTTCTTT.

To note about this clone: Other DNA sequences of this sample code for an identical CDR3. This sequence joins TRBV27 and TRBJ1-2; the D gene is possibly TRBD1 (6 bases). CDR3 length: 14 amino acids. CDR1 is MNHEY and CDR2 is SMNVEV in the germline V gene (reference sequence). The V and J ends lost 5 bases and 8 bases respectively, with 18 bases between them. DNA of the CDR3: TGTGCCAGCAGTCTTGGCGGGGGCGCGGGGGGCTACACCTTC. Translated, it gives CASSLGGGAGGYTF.

The chain has TRBV27 and TRBJ1-4; no definite D call. Germline CDR1 MNHEY, CDR2 SMNVEV (reference sequence). The CDR3 runs to 13 residues. The ends were cut back, 7 bases at V and 8 bases at J, with 14 bases in the middle. The CDR3 reads CASKLLASEKLFF. CDR3 DNA: TGTGCCAGCAAGCTTTTAGCCTCCGAAAAACTGTTTTTT.

In this sample, this clone turned up a few times. The V gene is TRBV18, the J gene TRBJ1-3, with unresolved D. The germline V gene has CDR1 KGHSH and CDR2 LQKENI. The CDR3 extends over 15 amino acids. V was cut by 2 bases and J by 0 bases, with 8 bases left in between. CDR3 region: CASSPTGISGNTIYF. CDR3 in DNA: TGTGCCAGCTCACCAACGGGGATCTCTGGAAACACCATATATTTT.

This clone was seen once. The chain joins TRBV5-1 to TRBJ1-3; D gene uncertain. The CDR3 has 15 residues. Germline V CDR1 and CDR2: SGHRS, YFSETQ. Trimming cost V 4 bases and J 0 bases, with 11 bases left between them. The CDR3 reads CASSADTSSGNTIYF. For the CDR3, the DNA is TGCGCCAGCAGCGCTGACACGAGCTCTGGAAACACCATATATTTT.

This clone has a single count. The rearrangement uses TRBV5-1 and TRBJ2-3; D call uncertain. Trimming cost V 4 bases and J 3 bases, with 12 bases left between them. The CDR3 is 14 amino acids. The V gene's germline CDR1 is SGHRS and CDR2 YFSETQ. CDR3 nucleotide sequence: TGCGCCAGCAGCGGAACAGCTGGTACAGATACGCAGTATTTT. The encoded protein is CASSGTAGTDTQYF.

This chain uses TRBV5-8 with TRBJ1-3; TRBD1 agrees at 7 bases. CDR3 size: 15 residues. The ends lost 4 bases at V and 0 bases at J; junction bases unmatched: 4. CDR1 SGHTS and CDR2 YDEGEE come from the germline V gene. CDR3 sequence reads: CASSVGQYSGNTIYF. CDR3 in DNA: TGTGCCAGCAGCGTGGGACAGTACTCTGGAAACACCATATATTTT.

The V gene is TRBV6-4, the J gene TRBJ2-2, with D unresolved. Trimming took 4 bases from V and 2 from J, leaving 5 bases between them. The CDR3 covers 13 residues. Looked up from germline, CDR1 is MRHNA and CDR2 is SNTAGT. CDR3 in amino acids: CASSVQNTGELFF. The CDR3 DNA reads as TGTGCCAGCAGTGTTCAAAACACCGGGGAGCTGTTTTTT.

The chain employs TRBV5-1 and TRBJ1-1, with D uncertain. Trimming pared 5 bases from V and 0 bases from J, leaving 8 bases between. The CDR3 loop spans 13 amino acids. Germline loops: CDR1 SGHRS, CDR2 YFSETQ. The CDR3 DNA reads as TGCGCCAGCAGGATACAGCTGAACACTGAAGCTTTCTTT. This sequence encodes CASRIQLNTEAFF.

The chain has TRBV10-3 and TRBJ1-2; 9 bases match TRBD1. CDR3 size: 15 residues. Germline V lookup: CDR1 ENHRY, CDR2 SYGVKD. J was trimmed by 2 bases and V by 5 bases; bases with no gene match: 6. The CDR3 nucleotides are TGTGCCATCAGTCTAGACAGGGGGGGAAACTATGGCTACACCTTC. Amino acids: CAISLDRGGNYGYTF.

This chain uses TRBV18 with TRBJ1-5; D is unclear. Trimming pared 5 bases from V and 4 bases from J, leaving 9 bases between. This CDR3 is 13 amino acids long. Germline-derived CDR1 and CDR2 are KGHSH and LQKENI. CDR3 nucleotides: TGTGCCAGCTCATCCAGTTATAATCAGCCCCAGCATTTT. Protein sequence: CASSSSYNQPQHF. The full variable domain, rest sourced from reference TRBV18 and TRBJ1-5, is NAGVMQNPRHLVRRRGQEARLRCSPMKGHSHVYWYRQLPEEGLKFMVYLQKENIIDESGMPKERFSAEFPKEGPSILRIQQVVRGDSAAYFCASSSSYNQPQHFGDGTRLSIL.

This clone was detected once. This chain uses TRBV6-5 with TRBJ1-6; the D gene is possibly TRBD1 (6 bases). The CDR3 runs 16 residues. V shed 3 bases and J shed 7 bases, with 16 bases lying between them. Germline CDR1 and CDR2: MNHEY and SVGAGI. DNA for the CDR3: TGTGCCAGCAGTTATTCTCAGGGACACTTGAATTCACCCCTCCACTTT. It specifies CASSYSQGHLNSPLHF.

This rearrangement joins TRBV3-1 (or the pseudogene TRBV3-2) to TRBJ2-7, with 8 bases that match TRBD1. This CDR3 has 15 amino acids. J lost 2 bases, V lost 0 bases, and 3 bases had no gene match. Germline V lookup: CDR1 LGHDT, CDR2 YNNKEL (reference sequence). CDR3 bases: TGTGCCAGCAGCCAAGACCAGGACAGGGCCTACGAGCAGTACTTC. Translation gives CASSQDQDRAYEQYF.